The clone carrying this T cell receptor beta chain has only a few counts. Its antigen is not identified. The data are from a study of T cells in localized non-small cell lung cancer. Whole-study findings and limits: Analysis by sequencing included only one tumor region, so heterogeneity remains possible. Median detection of top 100 tumor clones in adjacent lung was around 57 clones. With higher T cell density in blood came longer overall survival.

Trimming cost V 3 bases and J 0 bases; bases outside gene matches: 14. The CDR3 contains 19 residues. The germline gives CDR1 SGHDN, CDR2 FVKESK. Produced via immunoSEQ multiplex PCR; TCRdb's table is partial and in-frame only. The data show 65,000 to 95,000 clones, less than 85% seen once. V usage is TRBV14 and J usage is TRBJ1-3, with 7 positions matching TRBD1. The TCR was taken from a man between 40 and 75 years old with stage II squamous cell lung carcinoma. The sequenced sample was PBMCs, obtained before any cancer treatment. CDR3 sequence: CASSHRQGRPSSSGNTIYF. CDR3 bases: TGTGCCAGCAGCCATCGACAGGGCCGTCCGTCAAGCTCTGGAAACACCATATATTTT.